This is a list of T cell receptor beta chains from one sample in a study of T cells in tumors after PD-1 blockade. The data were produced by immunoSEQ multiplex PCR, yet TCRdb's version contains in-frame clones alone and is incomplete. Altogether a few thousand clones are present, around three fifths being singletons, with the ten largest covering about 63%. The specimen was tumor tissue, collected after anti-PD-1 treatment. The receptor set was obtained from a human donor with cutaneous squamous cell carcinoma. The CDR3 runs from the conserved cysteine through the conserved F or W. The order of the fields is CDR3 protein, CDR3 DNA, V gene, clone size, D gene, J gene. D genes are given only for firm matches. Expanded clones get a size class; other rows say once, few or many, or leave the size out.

CDR3 protein: CAWSVRGQNIQYF
CDR3 DNA: TGTGCCTGGAGTGTCAGGGGGCAAAACATTCAGTACTTC
V gene: TRBV30
clone size: -
D gene: TRBD1
J gene: TRBJ2-4

CDR3 protein: CASSYVDGNEKLFF
CDR3 DNA: TGTGCCAGCAGTTATGTGGACGGTAATGAAAAACTGTTTTTT
V gene: TRBV6-8
clone size: -
D gene: -
J gene: TRBJ1-4

CDR3 protein: CASSLSNGGPYEQYF
CDR3 DNA: TGTGCCAGCAGTTTATCGAATGGGGGGCCCTACGAGCAGTACTTC
V gene: TRBV27
clone size: -
D gene: -
J gene: TRBJ2-7

CDR3 protein: CASSLGTTGQFF
CDR3 DNA: TGTGCCAGCAGCTTGGGAACGACGGGACAGTTCTTC
V gene: TRBV5-5
clone size: -
D gene: -
J gene: TRBJ2-1

CDR3 protein: CASSLLGVYEQYF
CDR3 DNA: TGTGCCAGCAGCTTACTGGGGGTCTACGAGCAGTACTTC
V gene: TRBV7-9
clone size: -
D gene: -
J gene: TRBJ2-7

CDR3 protein: CSASGLDIPEVGEQFF
CDR3 DNA: TGCAGTGCTAGTGGGTTGGACATACCGGAGGTTGGTGAGCAGTTCTTC
V gene: TRBV20-1
clone size: -
D gene: -
J gene: TRBJ2-1

CDR3 protein: CASSLDGRQDYGYTF
CDR3 DNA: TGCGCCAGCAGCTTGGACGGGCGACAGGACTATGGCTACACCTTC
V gene: TRBV5-1
clone size: -
D gene: -
J gene: TRBJ1-2

CDR3 protein: CASRGEGITNEKLFF
CDR3 DNA: TGTGCCAGCAGGGGCGAGGGGATTACTAATGAAAAACTGTTTTTT
V gene: TRBV6-1
clone size: -
D gene: -
J gene: TRBJ1-4

CDR3 protein: CASRSGRGGHQPQHF
CDR3 DNA: TGTGCCAGCAGATCAGGGCGGGGGGGGCATCAGCCCCAGCATTTT
V gene: TRBV2
clone size: -
D gene: -
J gene: TRBJ1-5

CDR3 protein: CASSSDWASSYNSPLHF
CDR3 DNA: TGTGCCAGCAGCTCCGACTGGGCGAGCTCCTATAATTCACCCCTCCACTTT
V gene: TRBV7-8
clone size: -
D gene: -
J gene: TRBJ1-6

CDR3 protein: CASSDGSGTGGAGGYTF
CDR3 DNA: TGCGCCAGCTCCGACGGGTCCGGGACAGGGGGCGCCGGGGGCTACACCTTC
V gene: TRBV5-1
clone size: -
D gene: TRBD1
J gene: TRBJ1-2

CDR3 protein: CASSELEAQNIQYF
CDR3 DNA: TGTGCCAGCAGTGAACTCGAGGCACAAAACATTCAGTACTTC
V gene: TRBV2
clone size: -
D gene: -
J gene: TRBJ2-4

CDR3 protein: CASSPRQDGNNYGYTF
CDR3 DNA: TGTGCCAGCTCACCACGACAGGACGGAAATAACTATGGCTACACCTTC
V gene: TRBV18
clone size: -
D gene: -
J gene: TRBJ1-2

CDR3 protein: CASSQGTGGKDTQYF
CDR3 DNA: TGTGCCAGCAGCCAAGGGACAGGGGGTAAGGATACGCAGTATTTT
V gene: TRBV3-1/TRBV3-2
clone size: -
D gene: TRBD1
J gene: TRBJ2-3

CDR3 protein: CASSLASGAGTWKGYTF
CDR3 DNA: TGCGCCAGCAGCTTGGCCAGCGGGGCAGGGACATGGAAAGGCTACACCTTC
V gene: TRBV5-1
clone size: -
D gene: -
J gene: TRBJ1-2

CDR3 protein: CAWSGTSGGFYNEQFF
CDR3 DNA: TGTGCCTGGAGTGGCACTAGCGGGGGATTTTACAATGAGCAGTTCTTC
V gene: TRBV30
clone size: few
D gene: TRBD2
J gene: TRBJ2-1

CDR3 protein: CASSFSGVGGTEAFF
CDR3 DNA: TGTGCCAGCAGCTTCTCAGGCGTTGGAGGCACTGAAGCTTTCTTT
V gene: TRBV7-2
clone size: few
D gene: -
J gene: TRBJ1-1

CDR3 protein: CASSKGQVTYEQYF
CDR3 DNA: TGTGCCAGCAGCAAGGGACAGGTTACCTACGAGCAGTACTTC
V gene: TRBV11-2
clone size: few
D gene: TRBD1
J gene: TRBJ2-7

CDR3 protein: CASSLSRHYEQYF
CDR3 DNA: TGTGCCAGCAGTTTATCGCGGCACTACGAGCAGTACTTC
V gene: TRBV27
clone size: -
D gene: -
J gene: TRBJ2-7

CDR3 protein: CASNRQGSLNEQFF
CDR3 DNA: TGTGCCAGCAACCGACAGGGGTCCCTCAATGAGCAGTTCTTC
V gene: TRBV6-6
clone size: -
D gene: TRBD1
J gene: TRBJ2-1

CDR3 protein: CASRTRGGLTGELFF
CDR3 DNA: TGTGCCAGCAGAACTCGGGGGGGCCTGACCGGGGAGCTGTTTTTT
V gene: TRBV13
clone size: few
D gene: TRBD2
J gene: TRBJ2-2